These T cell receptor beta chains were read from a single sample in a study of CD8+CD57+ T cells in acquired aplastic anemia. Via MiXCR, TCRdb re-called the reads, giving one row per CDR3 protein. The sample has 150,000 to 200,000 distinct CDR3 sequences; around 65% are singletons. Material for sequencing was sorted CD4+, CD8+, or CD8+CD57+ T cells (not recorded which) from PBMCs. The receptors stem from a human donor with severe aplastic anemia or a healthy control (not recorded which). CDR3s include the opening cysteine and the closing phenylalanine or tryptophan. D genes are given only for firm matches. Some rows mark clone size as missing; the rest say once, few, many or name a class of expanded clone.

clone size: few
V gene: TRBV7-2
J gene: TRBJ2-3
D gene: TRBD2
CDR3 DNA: TGTGCCAGCAGCTTAGGACCGGGAGGGCCCGTAGCAGATACGCAGTATTTT
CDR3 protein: CASSLGPGGPVADTQYF

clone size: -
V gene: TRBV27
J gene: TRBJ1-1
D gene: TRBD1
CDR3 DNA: TGTGCCAGCAGTTTTTCAGGGGGCGCGAGCACTGAAGCTTTCTTT
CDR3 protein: CASSFSGGASTEAFF

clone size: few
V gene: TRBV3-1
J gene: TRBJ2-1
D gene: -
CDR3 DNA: TGTGCCAGCAGCCGCGAACACAGGGATGTGGTCAATGAGCAGTTCTTC
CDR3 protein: CASSREHRDVVNEQFF

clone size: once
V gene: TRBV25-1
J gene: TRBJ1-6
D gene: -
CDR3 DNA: TGTGCCAGCAGTGAATATGGGAGAGGTCGGGGCGGTGATTCACCCCTCCACTTT
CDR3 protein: CASSEYGRGRGGDSPLHF

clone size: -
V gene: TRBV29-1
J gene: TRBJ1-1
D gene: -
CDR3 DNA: TGCAGCGTTGAGGGAGGGGGGGTCACGACGAACACTGAAGCTTTCTTT
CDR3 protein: CSVEGGGVTTNTEAFF

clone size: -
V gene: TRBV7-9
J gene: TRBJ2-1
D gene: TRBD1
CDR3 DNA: TGTGCCAGCAGCTCGGGACAGGGCGGGGGCAATGAGCAGTTCTTC
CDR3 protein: CASSSGQGGGNEQFF

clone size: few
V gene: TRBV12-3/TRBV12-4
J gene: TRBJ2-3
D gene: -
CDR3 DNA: TGTGCCAGCAGTTTAGTAAGTTTGGGGGCAGATACGCAGTATTTT
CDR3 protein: CASSLVSLGADTQYF

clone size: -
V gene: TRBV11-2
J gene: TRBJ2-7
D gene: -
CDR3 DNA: TGTGCCAGCAGCTTAGCTTCCTACGAGCAGTACTTC
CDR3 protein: CASSLASYEQYF

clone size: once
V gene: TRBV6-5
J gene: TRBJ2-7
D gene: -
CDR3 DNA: TGTGCCAGCACTGCATCAAGACGCCTCTCTAACTACGAGCAGTACTTC
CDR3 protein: CASTASRRLSNYEQYF

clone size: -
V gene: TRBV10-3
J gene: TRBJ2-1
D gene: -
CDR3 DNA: TGTGCCACCAATGGGTATTACAATGAGCAGTTCTTC
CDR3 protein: CATNGYYNEQFF

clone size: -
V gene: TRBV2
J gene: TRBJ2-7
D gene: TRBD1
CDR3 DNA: TGTGCCAGCGGACGGGACAGGCCCTACGAGCAGTACTTC
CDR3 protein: CASGRDRPYEQYF

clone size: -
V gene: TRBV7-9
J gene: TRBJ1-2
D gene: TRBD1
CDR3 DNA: TGTGCCAGCAGCGGGGGGACAGGGAATGGCTACACCTTC
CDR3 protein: CASSGGTGNGYTF

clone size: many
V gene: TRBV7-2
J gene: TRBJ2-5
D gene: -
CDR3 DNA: TGTGCCAGCAGCTTAAGTGTTGGGGTCTCGGTCCAAGAGACCCAGTGCTTC
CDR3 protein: CASSLSVGVSVQETQCF

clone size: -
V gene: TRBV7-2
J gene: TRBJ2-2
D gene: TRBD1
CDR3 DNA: TGTGCCAGCAGGCGCACAGGGGAGAACACCGGGGAGCTGTTTTTT
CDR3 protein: CASRRTGENTGELFF

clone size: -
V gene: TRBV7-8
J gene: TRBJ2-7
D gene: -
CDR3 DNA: TGTGCCAGCAGCTTAGTGAGGTACGAGCAGTACTTC
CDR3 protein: CASSLVRYEQYF

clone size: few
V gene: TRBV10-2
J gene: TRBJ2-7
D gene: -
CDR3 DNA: TGCGCCACCGTCCGGGACGGGAGCTCCTACGAGCAGTACTTC
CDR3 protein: CATVRDGSSYEQYF

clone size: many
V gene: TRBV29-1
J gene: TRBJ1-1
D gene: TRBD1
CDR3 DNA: TGCAGCGCGGGACAGGGCACTGAAGCTTTCTTT
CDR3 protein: CSAGQGTEAFF

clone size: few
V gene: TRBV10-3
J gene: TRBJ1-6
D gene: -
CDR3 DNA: TGTGCCATCAGTGAGTCCGTCTCCATGGGGCCTACACCCCTCCACTTT
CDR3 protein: CAISESVSMGPTPLHF

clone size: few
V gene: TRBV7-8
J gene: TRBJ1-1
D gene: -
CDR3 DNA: TGTGCCAGCAGCTTAGAGGGTTTGACTGTGAACACTGAAGCTTTCTTT
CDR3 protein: CASSLEGLTVNTEAFF

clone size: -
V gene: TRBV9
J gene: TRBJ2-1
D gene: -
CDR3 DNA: TGTGCCAGCAGCGTAGAGGGGAGGACGGTCGATGAGCAGTTCTTC
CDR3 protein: CASSVEGRTVDEQFF

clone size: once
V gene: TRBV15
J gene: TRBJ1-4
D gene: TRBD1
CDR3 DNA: TGTGCCACCAGCAGAGACCTCGGGACAGGGAGTGGAAAACTGTTTTTT
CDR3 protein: CATSRDLGTGSGKLFF

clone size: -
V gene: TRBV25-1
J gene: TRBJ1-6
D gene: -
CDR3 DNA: TGTGCCAGCAGGGGGGCTACATACAATTCACCCCTCCACTTT
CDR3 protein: CASRGATYNSPLHF

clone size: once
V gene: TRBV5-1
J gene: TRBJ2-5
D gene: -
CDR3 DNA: TGCGCCAGCAGCTTGGTCGGTACCGAAGAGACCCAGTACTTC
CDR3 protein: CASSLVGTEETQYF

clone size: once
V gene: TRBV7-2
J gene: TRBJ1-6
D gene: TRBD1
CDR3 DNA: TGTGCCAGCAGCGTAACGGGACAGCCTAATTCACCCCTCCACTTT
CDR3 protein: CASSVTGQPNSPLHF

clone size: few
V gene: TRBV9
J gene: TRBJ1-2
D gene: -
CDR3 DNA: TGTGCCAGCAGCGTTCAGGATGACAACTATGGCTACACCTTC
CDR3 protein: CASSVQDDNYGYTF

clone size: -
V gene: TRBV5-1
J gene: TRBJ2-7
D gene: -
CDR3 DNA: TGCGCCGGCAGCTTGGACACCCCCTACGAGCAGTACTTC
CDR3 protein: CAGSLDTPYEQYF

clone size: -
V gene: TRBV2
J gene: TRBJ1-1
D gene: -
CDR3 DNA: TGTGCCAGCAGTCATTTACAGGGAATGAACACTGAAGCTTTCTTT
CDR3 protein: CASSHLQGMNTEAFF

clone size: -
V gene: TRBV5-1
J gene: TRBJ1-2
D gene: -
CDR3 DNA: TGTGCCAGCAGCTTCGGGGGCGGCTACACCTTC
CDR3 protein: CASSFGGGYTF

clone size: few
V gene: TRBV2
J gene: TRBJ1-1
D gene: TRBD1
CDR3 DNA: TGTGCCAGCCCCCGACAGGGCGCTGAAGCTTTCTTT
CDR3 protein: CASPRQGAEAFF

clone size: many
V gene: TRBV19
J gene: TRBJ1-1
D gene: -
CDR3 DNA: TGTGCCAGTAGTATTTGGGACACTGAAGCTTTCTTT
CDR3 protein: CASSIWDTEAFF

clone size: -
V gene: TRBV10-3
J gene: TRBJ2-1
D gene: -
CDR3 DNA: TGTGCCATGCGGGGAGATTACAATGAGCAGTTCTTC
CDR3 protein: CAMRGDYNEQFF

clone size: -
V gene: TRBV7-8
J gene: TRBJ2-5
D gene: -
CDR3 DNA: TGTGCCAGCAGCTTAAGCCCCGGGGTGCTCCAAGAGACCCAGTACTTC
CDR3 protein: CASSLSPGVLQETQYF

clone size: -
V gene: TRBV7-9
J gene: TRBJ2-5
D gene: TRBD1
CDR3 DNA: TGTGCCAGAAGCCTAGGGACAGGGGTGGGGACCCAGTACTTC
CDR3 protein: CARSLGTGVGTQYF

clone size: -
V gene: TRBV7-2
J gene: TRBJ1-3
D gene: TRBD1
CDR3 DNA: TGTGCCACCTCGGACAGGGGGCCTGGAAACACCATATATTTT
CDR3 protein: CATSDRGPGNTIYF

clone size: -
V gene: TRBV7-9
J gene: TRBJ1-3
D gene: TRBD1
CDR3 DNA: TGTGCCAGCAGCTTAGCGCGACAGGGGGGTAGCACCATATATTTT
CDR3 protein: CASSLARQGGSTIYF

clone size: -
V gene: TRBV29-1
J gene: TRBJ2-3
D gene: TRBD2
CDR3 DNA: TGCAGCGGTAGGACTAGCGGGAGACGAGATACGCAGTATTTT
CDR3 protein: CSGRTSGRRDTQYF

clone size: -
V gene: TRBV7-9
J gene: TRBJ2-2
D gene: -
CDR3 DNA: TGTGCTAGCAGCCCCCGGACAGCGAACACCGGGGAGCTGTTTTTT
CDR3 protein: CASSPRTANTGELFF

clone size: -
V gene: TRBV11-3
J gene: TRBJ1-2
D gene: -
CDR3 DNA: TGTGCCACCTCGTTACAGTACTATGGCTACACCTTC
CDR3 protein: CATSLQYYGYTF

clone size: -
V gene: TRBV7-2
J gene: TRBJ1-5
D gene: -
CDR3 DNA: TGTGCCAGCAGCTTTCTACAGGGTAGCAATCAGCCCCAGCATTTT
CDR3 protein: CASSFLQGSNQPQHF

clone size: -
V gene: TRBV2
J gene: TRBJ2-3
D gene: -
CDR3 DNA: TGTGCCAGCAGTGGCAGTACCTCTAGCACAGATACGCAGTATTTT
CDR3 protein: CASSGSTSSTDTQYF

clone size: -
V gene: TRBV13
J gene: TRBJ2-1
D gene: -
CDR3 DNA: TGTGCCAGCAGCAGCAGGGAGGGGGCAGGCGAGCAGTTCTTC
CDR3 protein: CASSSREGAGEQFF

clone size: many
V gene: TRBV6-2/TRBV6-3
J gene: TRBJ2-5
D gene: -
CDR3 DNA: TGTGCCAGCAGTTATATGGGGCAGCTCCAAGAGACCCAGTACTTC
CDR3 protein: CASSYMGQLQETQYF

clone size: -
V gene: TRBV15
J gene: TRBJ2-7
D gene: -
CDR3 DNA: TGTGCCACCAGCAGTCTTCGGGGGCCCAACGAGCAGTACTTC
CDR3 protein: CATSSLRGPNEQYF

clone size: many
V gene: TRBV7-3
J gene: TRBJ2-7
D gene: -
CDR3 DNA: TGTGCCAGCAGCTTCGGTGTGGGAGAAGGTTACGAGCAGTACTTC
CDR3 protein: CASSFGVGEGYEQYF

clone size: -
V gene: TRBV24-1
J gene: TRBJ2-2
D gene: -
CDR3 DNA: TGTGCCACCAGCTTGGAAACAGGGCTTTATCACGGGGAGCTGTTTTTT
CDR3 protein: CATSLETGLYHGELFF

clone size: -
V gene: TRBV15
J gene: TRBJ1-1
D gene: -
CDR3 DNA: TGTGCCACCAGCAGAAGGGAGGACCCTGAAGCTTTCTTT
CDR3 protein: CATSRREDPEAFF